One sample yielded the 5 T cell receptor beta chains listed below, sequenced in a study of shared clonotypes between healthy human individuals. The method was immunoSEQ multiplex PCR; TCRdb's version includes in-frame clones alone and lacks a portion of them. This sample has around 500,000 clones, with around 75% found just once. The sample was PBMCs. These receptors were taken from a woman aged 40 to 50 in good health. Some clones in this sample may be carry-over from other donors' samples.

This chain joins TRBV18 and TRBJ2-2; the match to TRBD1 covers 9 bases. CDR1 is KGHSH and CDR2 is LQKENI in the germline V gene. The junction had 6 bases not matched to a gene; V was cut back by 2 bases and J by 2 bases. The CDR3 totals 17 residues. CDR3 nucleotides: TGTGCCAGCTCACCAACGACAGGGGGTATTAACACCGGGGAGCTGTTTTTT. This encodes CASSPTTGGINTGELFF.

This clone was seen ten or more times. V gene TRBV9 combines with J gene TRBJ2-7; TRBD2 matches at 9 bases. V trimming: 0 bases; J trimming: 2 bases; junction bases outside the gene matches: 3. The CDR3 length is 15 residues. Germline values: CDR1 SGDLS, CDR2 YYNGEE. The CDR3 loop is CASSVGASGAYEQYF. In nucleotides, the CDR3 is TGTGCCAGCAGCGTAGGGGCTAGCGGGGCCTACGAGCAGTACTTC.

The chain combines TRBV14 with TRBJ2-3; no clear D. In germline, CDR1 is SGHDN, CDR2 FVKESK. The CDR3 is made up of 15 amino acids. The germline V and J ends were trimmed by 0 bases and 2 bases, with 9 bases remaining between them. Here the CDR3 reads CASSQDGFYTDTQYF. In DNA, the CDR3 is TGTGCCAGCAGCCAAGACGGCTTCTACACAGATACGCAGTATTTT.

Only one count was recorded for this clone. Other DNA sequences in this sample translate to the same CDR3. This sequence joins TRBV7-2 and TRBJ2-5, with D tentatively TRBD2 (7 bases). Germline assignment: CDR1 SGHTA and CDR2 FQGNSA. The CDR3 loop spans 14 amino acids. V was cut by 5 bases and J by 1 base, with 11 bases left in between. CDR3 coding DNA: TGTGCCAGCAGCGGAGGGGGGGCCCAAGAGACCCAGTACTTC. This translates into CASSGGGAQETQYF.

This clone was seen a single time. The chain is built from TRBV6-1 and TRBJ2-4; D is uncertain. The CDR3 spans 14 residues. Germline lookup yields CDR1 MNHNS and CDR2 SASEGT. Trimming took 5 bases from V and 2 from J, leaving 10 bases between them. In nucleotides, the CDR3 is TGTGCCAGCAGTCAGGACGGTACCAAAAACATTCAGTACTTC. Residues: CASSQDGTKNIQYF.